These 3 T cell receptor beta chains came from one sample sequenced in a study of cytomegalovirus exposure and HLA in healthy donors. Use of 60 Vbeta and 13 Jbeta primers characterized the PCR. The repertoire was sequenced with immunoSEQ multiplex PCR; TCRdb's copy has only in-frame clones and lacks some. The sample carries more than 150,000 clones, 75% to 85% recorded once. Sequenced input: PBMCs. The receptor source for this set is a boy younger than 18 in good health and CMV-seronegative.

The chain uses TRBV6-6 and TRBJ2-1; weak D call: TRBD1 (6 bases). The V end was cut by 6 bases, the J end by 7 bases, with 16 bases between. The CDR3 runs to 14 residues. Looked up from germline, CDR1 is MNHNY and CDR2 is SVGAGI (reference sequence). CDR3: CASSRGPPGNEQFF. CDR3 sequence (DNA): TGTGCCAGCAGCAGGGGACCACCGGGGAATGAGCAGTTCTTC.

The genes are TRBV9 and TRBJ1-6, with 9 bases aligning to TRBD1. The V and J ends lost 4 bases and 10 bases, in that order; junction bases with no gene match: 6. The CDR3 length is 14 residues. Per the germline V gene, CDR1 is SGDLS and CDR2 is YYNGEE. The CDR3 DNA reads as TGTGCCAGCAGCTTCGGGACAGGGAAATCACCCCTCCACTTT. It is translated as CASSFGTGKSPLHF. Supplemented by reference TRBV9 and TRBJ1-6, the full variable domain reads DSGVTQTPKHLITATGQRVTLRCSPRSGDLSVYWYQQSLDQGLQFLIQYYNGEERAKGNILERFSAQQFPDLHSELNLSSLELGDSALYFCASSFGTGKSPLHFGNGTRLTVT.

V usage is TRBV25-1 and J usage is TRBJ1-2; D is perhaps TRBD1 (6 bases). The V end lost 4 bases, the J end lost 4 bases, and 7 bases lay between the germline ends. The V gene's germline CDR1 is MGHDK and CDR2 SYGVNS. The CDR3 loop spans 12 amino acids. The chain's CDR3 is CASSAQGYGYTF. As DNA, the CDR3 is TGTGCCAGCAGTGCACAGGGCTATGGCTACACCTTC.